This T cell receptor beta chain is drawn from a study of cytomegalovirus exposure and HLA in healthy donors. V lost 5 bases to trimming and J lost 7 bases; unmatched junction nucleotides: 10. CDR3 length equals 16 residues. CDR1 SGHNT and CDR2 YYREEE come from the germline V gene (reference sequence). PCR primers comprised 60 Vbeta and 13 Jbeta primers. In the authors' workflow: A follow-up analysis tallied around 80 million unique TCR beta chains, roughly 10 million shared. Assay used: immunoSEQ multiplex PCR; TCRdb lists only in-frame clones, some missing. The V and J calls and clone size come from that table; D and trimming were worked out from the DNA. The sample records more than 80,000 clones, about two thirds being singletons. Findings of the study overall: Sequencing likely generated an artifact that appeared as a cluster of highly shared sequence variants. Indistinguishable V segments such as TRBV6-2 and TRBV6-3 were excluded.

Points on this clone: As yet, its antigen is unknown.

This TCR was recovered from a boy younger than 18 in good health and CMV-seronegative. The specimen was PBMCs. This chain joins TRBV5-4 and TRBJ2-7, with TRBD2 matching 15 bases. This CDR3 reads CASSGGLAGGPEEQYF. The CDR3 nucleotides are TGTGCCAGCAGTGGAGGACTAGCGGGAGGGCCGGAAGAGCAGTACTTC.